Presented here are 7 T cell receptor beta chains from one specimen sequenced in a study of blood T cell repertoires in COVID-19. Clones were sequenced by immunoSEQ multiplex PCR, and TCRdb holds only the in-frame ones, with some missing. The table lists roughly 260,000 clones, 87% of them singletons. The sequencing input was peripheral blood. The origin of the receptors is a woman between 50 and 59 years old who had recovered from COVID-19.

The J gene is TRBJ1-2, the V gene TRBV6-5; possibly TRBD1 for D (5 bases). Germline V gives CDR1 MNHEY, CDR2 SVGAGI. V was shortened by 6 bases and J by 4 bases, with 18 bases between the two germline ends. This CDR3 is built from 15 residues. The DNA of the CDR3 is TGTGCCAGCAGATCATTCAGTCAGGGTTCCTATGGCTACACCTTC. This sequence encodes CASRSFSQGSYGYTF.

The V call is TRBV12-2, the J call TRBJ1-5; TRBD1, as called in the table, went unchecked against the DNA. TRBV12-2 is given as a pseudogene. The CDR3 is 15 amino acids. The CDR3 sequence is CASRPDRLRGQPQHF. In nucleotides, the CDR3 is TGTGCAAGTCGCCCAGACAGGTTGAGGGGTCAGCCCCAGCATTTT.

The chain carries TRBV6-2 or TRBV6-3 and TRBJ2-7; TRBD1 is a possible D gene (5 bases). This CDR3 comprises 18 residues. V lost 2 bases, J lost 7 bases, and 27 bases lay in between. From germline, CDR1 is MNHEY and CDR2 SVGEGT. CDR3 protein: CASSYLGHPAQGLAEQYF. In nucleotides, the CDR3 is TGTGCCAGCAGTTACCTCGGACACCCCGCGCAAGGTTTGGCGGAGCAGTACTTC.

This clone was seen a single time. The rearrangement links TRBV4-1 to TRBJ2-7; 12 bases match TRBD2. Germline V gene data show CDR1 as MGHRA and CDR2 as YSYEKL. V shed 2 bases and J 1 base; nucleotides not matched to a gene: 3. The CDR3 is made up of 16 amino acids. The CDR3 DNA follows: TGCGCCAGCAGCCAAAACCTAGCGGGGGGGTCCTACGAGCAGTACTTC. Protein: CASSQNLAGGSYEQYF.

The V call is TRBV5-1, the J call TRBJ2-3; 10 bases align to TRBD2. Germline-derived CDR1 and CDR2 are SGHRS and YFSETQ. V gave up 2 bases and J gave up 6 bases; unmatched junction bases: 9. The CDR3 is 16 residues long. For the CDR3, the DNA is TGCGCCAGCAGCTTCTCCCTAGCGGGAGTATCGGATACGCAGTATTTT. Protein: CASSFSLAGVSDTQYF.

The gene calls are TRBV27 and TRBJ2-5, with 8 positions matching TRBD2. CDR3 length: 16 amino acids. J was trimmed by 5 bases and V by 0 bases; bases with no gene match: 8. Germline CDR1 is MNHEY and CDR2 is SMNVEV (reference sequence). The DNA of the CDR3 is TGTGCCAGCAGTTTATCGCTAGCGGGTTCTAGGGAGACCCAGTACTTC. It yields the protein CASSLSLAGSRETQYF.

This sequence joins TRBV6-2 or TRBV6-3 and TRBJ2-3; 9 positions agree with TRBD2. This CDR3 has 16 amino acids. The germline CDR1 and CDR2 sequences are MNHEY and SVGEGT. The V and J ends lost 2 bases and 3 bases, in that order; junction bases with no gene match: 6. The CDR3 coding sequence is TGTGCCAGCAGTTACGACCTAGCGGGACAGACAGATACGCAGTATTTT. Its protein product is CASSYDLAGQTDTQYF.